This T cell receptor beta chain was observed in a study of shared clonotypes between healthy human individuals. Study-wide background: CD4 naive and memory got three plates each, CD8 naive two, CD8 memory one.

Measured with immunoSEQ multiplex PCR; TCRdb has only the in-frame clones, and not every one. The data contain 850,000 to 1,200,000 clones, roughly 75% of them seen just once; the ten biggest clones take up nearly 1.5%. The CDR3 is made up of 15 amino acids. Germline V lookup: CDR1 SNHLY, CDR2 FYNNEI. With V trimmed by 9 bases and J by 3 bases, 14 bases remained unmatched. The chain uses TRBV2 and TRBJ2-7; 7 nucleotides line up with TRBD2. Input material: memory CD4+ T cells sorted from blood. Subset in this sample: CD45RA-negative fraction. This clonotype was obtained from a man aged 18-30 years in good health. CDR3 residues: CASKLGGGALYEQYF. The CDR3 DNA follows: TGTGCCAGTAAACTCGGGGGAGGGGCTCTCTACGAGCAGTACTTC.